This T cell receptor (beta chain) emerged from a study of T-cell reconstitution after alpha-beta-depleted transplantation in children. The authors prepared the TCRbeta library with unique molecular identifiers. TCRdb analysed the PCR reads with MiXCR anew, one entry per CDR3 protein. The sample records about 110,000 distinct CDR3 sequences, about 6.5% being singletons. This clonotype was observed many times. No antigen is known for it. Study-level points and caveats: A year post-transplant, T-cell counts and diversity derived mostly from newly produced T cells. In some patients, recipient T cells and intrathymic progenitors surviving conditioning explained high day-60 diversity. At around two months after transplant, the alpha-beta T cells were reportedly derived from several hundred expanded clones that came from non-depleted graft cells.

This clonotype originated in a male patient under 10 years old who had a stem cell transplant for acute lymphoblastic leukemia, so the T cells may come from the graft donor. The sample in question was PBMCs, mostly from graft donor cells, obtained 360 days after TCRalphabeta/CD19-depleted stem cell transplant.

CDR3 DNA sequence: TGTGCCAGCAGTTTATCCCTAGCGAGCTCCTACAATGAGCAGTTCTTC. As protein: CASSLSLASSYNEQFF. The J gene is TRBJ2-1, the V gene TRBV28, with D possibly matching TRBD2 (6 bases). Germline V CDR1 and CDR2: MDHEN, SYDVKM. This CDR3 is built from 16 residues. V was shortened by 1 base and J by 0 bases, with 10 bases between the two germline ends. The complete variable domain, with remaining parts taken from reference TRBV28 and TRBJ2-1, reads DVKVTQSSRYLVKRTGEKVFLECVQDMDHENMFWYRQDPGLGLRLIYFSYDVKMKEKGDIPEGYSVSREKKERFSLILESASTNQTSMYLCASSLSLASSYNEQFFGPGTRLTVL.